The 7 T cell receptor beta chains given below trace back to one sample, sequenced in a study of graft-versus-host responses after intestinal transplantation. No antigen is known for these receptors. Using immunoSEQ multiplex PCR, the repertoire was profiled, and TCRdb retains in-frame clones only, with some absent. The sample includes 70,000 to 95,000 clones, about 93% of them seen just once. The sequences come from unstimulated CD8+ T cells sorted from spleen or lymph node cells, collected before transplant. These receptors were collected from a human donor who was the organ donor for an intestinal transplant.

This clone was observed a single time. The rearrangement uses TRBV5-4 and TRBJ1-1, with D possibly TRBD1 on 6 matching bases. V shed 6 bases and J shed 5 bases, with 14 bases lying between them. CDR3 length: 13 amino acids. The germline V gene has CDR1 SGHNT and CDR2 YYREEE (reference sequence). CDR3 DNA: TGTGCCAGCACAAGGGGGGGTGGGACTGAAGCTTTCTTT. As protein: CASTRGGGTEAFF.

The count of this clone is one. The junction and the germline gene differ at one end; a read error may be behind it. The chain combines TRBV6-4 with TRBJ2-1, with D hard to call. CDR3 size: 14 residues. The V gene's germline CDR1 is MRHNA and CDR2 SNTAGT. The CDR3 is CASSRTENPSEKFF. CDR3 bases: TGTGCCAGCAGTCGAACAGAAAACCCCTCTGAGAAGTTCTTC.

This clone was recorded only once. The V call is TRBV15, the J call TRBJ2-1; 12 nucleotides agree with TRBD1. V lost 2 bases to trimming and J lost 9 bases; unmatched junction nucleotides: 11. Per germline, CDR1 LNHNV and CDR2 YYDKDF (reference sequence). The length of the CDR3 is 17 residues. The CDR3 DNA follows: TGTGCCACCAGCAGATTACCGGGACAGGGGGCTCTGAGTGAGCAGTTCTTC. This sequence encodes CATSRLPGQGALSEQFF.

This clone came up once. J is TRBJ2-2 and V is TRBV6-5; D is unresolved. The CDR3 is 15 amino acids. Germline assignment: CDR1 MNHEY and CDR2 SVGAGI. V was cut by 4 bases and J by 5 bases, with 14 bases left in between. CDR3 sequence: CASSSTDETTGELFF. CDR3 nucleotide sequence: TGTGCCAGCAGTTCAACAGACGAGACGACCGGGGAGCTGTTTTTT.

The V gene is TRBV27, the J gene TRBJ2-1; TRBD1 agrees at 9 bases. V gave up 5 bases and J gave up 6 bases; unmatched junction bases: 17. CDR1 is MNHEY, CDR2 SMNVEV, per germline (reference sequence). CDR3 length: 18 amino acids. The CDR3 sequence: CASSPSPGTGFGVNEQFF. In DNA form, the CDR3 reads TGTGCCAGCAGTCCAAGTCCCGGGACAGGGTTCGGGGTCAATGAGCAGTTCTTC.

V usage is TRBV7-2 and J usage is TRBJ2-5; 8 positions agree with TRBD1. The assigned J gene may be wrong: the sequence end matches TRBJ2-7 better. Looked up from germline, CDR1 is SGHTA and CDR2 is FQGNSA. This CDR3 spans 15 amino acids. Written as DNA, the CDR3 is TGTGCCAGCAGATGGGGGGCAGGGGGCTACTACGAGCAGTACTTC. As protein: CASRWGAGGYYEQYF.

CDR3 bases: TGCGCCAGCAGCTTGGGTCAGGGGATCTACTACGAGCAGTACTTC. Its translation is CASSLGQGIYYEQYF. The V call is TRBV5-1, the J call TRBJ2-7; tentative D call: TRBD1 (6 bases). Trimming took off 0 bases at V and 3 bases at J, with 13 bases between the two ends. The CDR3 extends over 15 amino acids. The germline V gene has CDR1 SGHRS and CDR2 YFSETQ.